The 5 T cell receptor beta chains presented below share a single source sample, sequenced in a study of T cell responses to AZD1222 COVID-19 vaccine. Data came from immunoSEQ multiplex PCR; TCRdb stores just in-frame clones and leaves some out. The repertoire consists of approximately 60,000 clones, with around 88% occurring once and the leading ten covering 6.9%. The sample was peripheral blood, taken 28 days after the second AZD1222 dose. The receptors here all came from an adult who received the AZD1222 COVID-19 vaccine.

This chain links TRBV7-2 with TRBJ1-6; D call uncertain. V was clipped by 1 base and J by 3 bases, with 10 bases between them. CDR1 is SGHTA and CDR2 is FQGNSA in the germline V gene. The CDR3 length is 16 residues. CDR3 region: CASSLDGEIYNSPLHF. The CDR3 region has the DNA TGTGCCAGCAGCTTAGATGGGGAAATCTATAATTCACCCCTCCACTTT.

The rearrangement uses TRBV19 and TRBJ2-3, with D possibly matching TRBD2 (6 bases). The germline CDR1 and CDR2 sequences are LNHDA and SQIVND (reference sequence). V was shortened by 4 bases and J by 4 bases, with 21 bases between the two germline ends. This CDR3 spans 17 amino acids. Here the CDR3 reads CASSNRGGPPLADTQYF. Here the CDR3 DNA reads TGTGCCAGTAGTAATAGGGGAGGCCCCCCCCTTGCAGATACGCAGTATTTT.

The rearrangement joins TRBV24-1 to TRBJ2-1, with D unresolved. The CDR3 extends over 14 amino acids. V lost 0 bases to trimming and J lost 6 bases, with 8 bases between them. Germline CDR1 reads KGHDR; CDR2 reads SFDVKD. Here the CDR3 DNA reads TGTGCCACCAGTGATTTGTCTACACGCAATGAGCAGTTCTTC. This gives the protein CATSDLSTRNEQFF.

The rearrangement joins TRBV2 to TRBJ2-1; no clear D. V lost 8 bases, J lost 3 bases, and 5 bases lay in between. Germline CDR1 is SNHLY and CDR2 is FYNNEI. This CDR3 comprises 11 residues. The CDR3 region is CASFYYNEQFF. CDR3 in DNA: TGTGCCAGCTTTTACTACAATGAGCAGTTCTTC.

In its sample, this clone is medium-sized. The chain links TRBV19 to TRBJ2-2; a weak D match, TRBD1 (7 bases). The germline V gene has CDR1 LNHDA and CDR2 SQIVND (reference sequence). V was shortened by 7 bases and J by 3 bases, with 15 bases between the two germline ends. This CDR3 spans 15 amino acids. CDR3: CASTSDRRDTGELFF. In DNA, the CDR3 is TGTGCCAGTACCTCGGACAGGAGGGACACCGGGGAGCTGTTTTTT.